This entry describes one T cell receptor (beta chain). Antigen unknown. This sample was included in a study of cytotoxic CD8 clonotypes in ibrutinib-treated CLL. Study-wide background: Partial responders roughly 25, complete 2; roughly 12 progressed and some 15 stayed in remission by median about 5.5 years.

Measured with immunoSEQ multiplex PCR; TCRdb has only the in-frame clones, and not every one. This table holds about 120,000 clones, roughly 57% found once. PBMCs that had been cryopreserved were the source of approximately 1.8 micrograms of genomic DNA for TCR beta libraries. Notes on the study in general: Public clonotypes were rare and shrank or held steady on treatment.

This receptor was obtained from a human donor with chronic lymphocytic leukemia. The specimen comprised PBMCs, sampled after 24 months of ibrutinib treatment.

CDR3 bases: TGTGCCAGCACAGGCCCCATGAACACTGAAGCTTTCTTT. Translating gives CASTGPMNTEAFF. The chain is built from TRBV6-1 and TRBJ1-1; no clear D. Per germline, CDR1 MNHNS and CDR2 SASEGT. The germline V and J ends were trimmed by 7 bases and 0 bases, with 9 bases remaining between them. The CDR3 is made up of 13 amino acids.